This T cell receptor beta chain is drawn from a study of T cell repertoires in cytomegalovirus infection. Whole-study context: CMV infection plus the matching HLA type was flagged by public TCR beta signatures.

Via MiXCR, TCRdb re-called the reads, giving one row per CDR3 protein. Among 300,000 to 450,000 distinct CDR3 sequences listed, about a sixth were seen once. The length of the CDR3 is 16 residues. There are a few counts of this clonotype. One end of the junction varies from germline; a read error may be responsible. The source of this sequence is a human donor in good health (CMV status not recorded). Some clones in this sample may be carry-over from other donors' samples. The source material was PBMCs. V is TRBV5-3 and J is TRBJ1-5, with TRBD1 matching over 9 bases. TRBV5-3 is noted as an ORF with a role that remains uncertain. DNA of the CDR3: TGTGCCAGCAGCTCCCACTACAGGGGGCGCGATCAGCCCCAGCATTTT. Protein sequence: CASSSHYRGRDQPQHF.